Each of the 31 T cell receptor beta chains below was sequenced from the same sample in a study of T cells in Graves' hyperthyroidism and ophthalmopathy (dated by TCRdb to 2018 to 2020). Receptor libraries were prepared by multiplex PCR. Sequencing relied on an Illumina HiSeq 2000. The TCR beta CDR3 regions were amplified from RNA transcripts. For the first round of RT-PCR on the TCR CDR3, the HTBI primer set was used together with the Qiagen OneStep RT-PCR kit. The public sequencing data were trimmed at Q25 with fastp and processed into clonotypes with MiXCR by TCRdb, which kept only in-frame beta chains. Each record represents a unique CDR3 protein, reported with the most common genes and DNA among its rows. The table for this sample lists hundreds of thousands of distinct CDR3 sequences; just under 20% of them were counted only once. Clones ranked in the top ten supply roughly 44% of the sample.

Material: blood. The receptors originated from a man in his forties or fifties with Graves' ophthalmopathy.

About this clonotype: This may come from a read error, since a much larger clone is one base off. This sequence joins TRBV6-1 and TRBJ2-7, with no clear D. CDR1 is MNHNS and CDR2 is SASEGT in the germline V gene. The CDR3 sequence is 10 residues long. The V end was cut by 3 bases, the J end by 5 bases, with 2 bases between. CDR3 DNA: TGTGCCAGCAGTGAGGACGAGCAGTACTTC. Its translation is CASSEDEQYF.

In nucleotides, the CDR3 is TGTGCCAGCAGCACCCGTCCTCTATTAGGCCAATACGAGCAGTTCTTC. This encodes CASSTRPLLGQYEQFF. The chain employs TRBV7-3 and TRBJ2-1; D remains unclear. V lost 5 bases and J lost 10, with 24 bases in between. Germline CDR1 is SGHTA and CDR2 is FQGTGA. This CDR3 region has 16 residues.

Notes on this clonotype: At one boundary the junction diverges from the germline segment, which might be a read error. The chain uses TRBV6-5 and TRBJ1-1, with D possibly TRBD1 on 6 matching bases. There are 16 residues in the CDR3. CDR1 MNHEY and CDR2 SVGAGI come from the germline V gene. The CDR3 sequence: CDSSYTPTGWNTEAFF. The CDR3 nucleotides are TGTGACAGCAGTTACACCCCAACAGGGTGGAACACTGAAGCTTTCTTT.

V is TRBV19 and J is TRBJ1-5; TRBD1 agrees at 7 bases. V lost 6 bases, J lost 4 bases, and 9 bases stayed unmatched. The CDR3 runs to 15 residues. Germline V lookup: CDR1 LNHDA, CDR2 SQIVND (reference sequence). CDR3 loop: CASSHPDRLNQPQHF. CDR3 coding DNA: TGTGCCAGTAGCCACCCGGACAGGCTTAATCAGCCCCAGCATTTT.

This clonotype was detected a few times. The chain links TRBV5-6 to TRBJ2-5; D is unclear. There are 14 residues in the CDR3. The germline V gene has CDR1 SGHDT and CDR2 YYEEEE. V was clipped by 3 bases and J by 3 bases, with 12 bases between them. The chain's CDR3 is CASSSAFREETQYF. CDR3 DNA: TGTGCCAGCAGCTCAGCGTTTAGAGAAGAGACCCAGTACTTC.

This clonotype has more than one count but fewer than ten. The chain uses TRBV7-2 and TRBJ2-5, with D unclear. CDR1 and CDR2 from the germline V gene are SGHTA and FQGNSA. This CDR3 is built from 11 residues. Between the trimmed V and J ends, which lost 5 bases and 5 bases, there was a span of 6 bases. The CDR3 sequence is CASSLPETQYF. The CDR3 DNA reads TGTGCCAGCAGCCTCCCCGAGACCCAGTACTTC.

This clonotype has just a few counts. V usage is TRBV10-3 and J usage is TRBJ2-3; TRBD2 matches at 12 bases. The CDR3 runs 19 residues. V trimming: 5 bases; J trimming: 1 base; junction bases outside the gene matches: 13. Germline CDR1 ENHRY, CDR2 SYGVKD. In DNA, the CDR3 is TGTGCCATCAGTCCACCTGGGCTAGCGGGGGGGCACGGCACAGATACGCAGTATTTT. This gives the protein CAISPPGLAGGHGTDTQYF.

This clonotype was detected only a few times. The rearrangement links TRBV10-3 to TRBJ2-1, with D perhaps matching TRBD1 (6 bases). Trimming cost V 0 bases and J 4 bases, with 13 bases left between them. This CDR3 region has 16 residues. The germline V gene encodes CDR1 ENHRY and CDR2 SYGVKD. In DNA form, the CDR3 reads TGTGCCATCAGTGAGTCGCACCCTACAGGGTACAATGAGCAGTTCTTC. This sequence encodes CAISESHPTGYNEQFF.

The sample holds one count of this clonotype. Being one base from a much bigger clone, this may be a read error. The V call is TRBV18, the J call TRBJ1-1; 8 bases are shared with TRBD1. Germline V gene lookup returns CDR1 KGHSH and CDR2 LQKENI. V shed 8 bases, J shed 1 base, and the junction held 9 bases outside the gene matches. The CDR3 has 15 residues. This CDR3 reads CASPPGQGRNTEAFF. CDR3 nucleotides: TGTGCCAGCCCCCCCGGACAGGGACGGAACACTGAAGCTTTCTTT.

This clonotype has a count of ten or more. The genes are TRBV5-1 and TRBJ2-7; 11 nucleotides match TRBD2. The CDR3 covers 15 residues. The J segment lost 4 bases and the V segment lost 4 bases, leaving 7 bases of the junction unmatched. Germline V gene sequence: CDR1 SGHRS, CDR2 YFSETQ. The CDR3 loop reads CASSQTSGKAYEQYF. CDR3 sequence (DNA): TGCGCCAGCAGCCAGACTAGCGGGAAGGCGTACGAGCAGTACTTC.

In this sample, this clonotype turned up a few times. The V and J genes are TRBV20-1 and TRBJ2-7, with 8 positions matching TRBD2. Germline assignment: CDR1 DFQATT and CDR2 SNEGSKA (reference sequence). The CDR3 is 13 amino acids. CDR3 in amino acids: CSTRGGGYYEQYF. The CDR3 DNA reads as TGCAGCACCCGGGGGGGGGGGTACTACGAGCAGTACTTC.

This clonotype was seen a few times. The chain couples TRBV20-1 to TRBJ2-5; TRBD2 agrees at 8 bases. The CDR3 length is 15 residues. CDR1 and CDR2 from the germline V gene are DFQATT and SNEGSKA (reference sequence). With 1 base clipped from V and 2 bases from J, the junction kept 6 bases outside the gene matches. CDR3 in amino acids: CSARAGAGAQETQYF. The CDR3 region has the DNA TGCAGTGCTAGAGCGGGAGCGGGGGCTCAAGAGACCCAGTACTTC.

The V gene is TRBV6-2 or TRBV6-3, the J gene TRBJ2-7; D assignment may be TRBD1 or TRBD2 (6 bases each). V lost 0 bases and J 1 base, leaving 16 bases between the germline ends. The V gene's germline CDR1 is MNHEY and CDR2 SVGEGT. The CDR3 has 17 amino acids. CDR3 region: CASSYSLLAGQSYEQYF. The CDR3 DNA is TGTGCCAGCAGTTACTCGCTCTTGGCGGGACAATCCTACGAGCAGTACTTC.

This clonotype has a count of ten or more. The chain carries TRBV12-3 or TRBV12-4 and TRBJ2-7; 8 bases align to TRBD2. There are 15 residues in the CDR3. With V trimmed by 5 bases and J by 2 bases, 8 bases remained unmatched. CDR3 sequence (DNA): TGTGCCAGCAGTGAAGCGGGAGTCCGACCCTACGAGCAGTACTTC. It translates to CASSEAGVRPYEQYF.

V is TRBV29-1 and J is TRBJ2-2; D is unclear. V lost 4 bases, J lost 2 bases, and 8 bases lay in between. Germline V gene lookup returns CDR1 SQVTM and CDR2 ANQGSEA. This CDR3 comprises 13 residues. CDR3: CSVGEHNTGELFF. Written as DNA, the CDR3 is TGCAGCGTTGGTGAACACAACACCGGGGAGCTGTTTTTT.

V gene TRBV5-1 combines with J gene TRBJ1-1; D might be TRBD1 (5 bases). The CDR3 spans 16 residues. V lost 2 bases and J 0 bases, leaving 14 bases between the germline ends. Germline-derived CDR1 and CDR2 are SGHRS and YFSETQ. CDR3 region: CASSLHEGTVNTEAFF. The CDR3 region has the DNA TGCGCCAGCAGCTTACACGAGGGGACGGTGAACACTGAAGCTTTCTTT.

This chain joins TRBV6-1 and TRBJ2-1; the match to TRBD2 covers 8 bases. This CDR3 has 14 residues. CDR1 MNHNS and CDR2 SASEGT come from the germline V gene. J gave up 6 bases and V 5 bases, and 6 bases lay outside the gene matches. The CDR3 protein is CASSNSGESNEQFF. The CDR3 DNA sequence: TGTGCCAGCAGTAATAGCGGGGAAAGCAATGAGCAGTTCTTC.

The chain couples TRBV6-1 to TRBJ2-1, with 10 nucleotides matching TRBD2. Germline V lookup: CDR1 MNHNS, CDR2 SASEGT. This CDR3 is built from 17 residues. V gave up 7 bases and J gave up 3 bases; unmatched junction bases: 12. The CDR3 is CASTVSRVAGGYNEQFF. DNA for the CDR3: TGTGCCAGCACCGTATCACGGGTAGCGGGGGGCTACAATGAGCAGTTCTTC.

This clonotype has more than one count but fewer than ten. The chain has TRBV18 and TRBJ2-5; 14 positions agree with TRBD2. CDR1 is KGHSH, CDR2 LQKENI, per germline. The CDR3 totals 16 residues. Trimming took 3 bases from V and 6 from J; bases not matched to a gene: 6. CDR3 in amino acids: CASSPPGLAGVKTQYF. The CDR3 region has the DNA TGTGCCAGCTCACCCCCGGGACTAGCGGGGGTAAAGACCCAGTACTTC.

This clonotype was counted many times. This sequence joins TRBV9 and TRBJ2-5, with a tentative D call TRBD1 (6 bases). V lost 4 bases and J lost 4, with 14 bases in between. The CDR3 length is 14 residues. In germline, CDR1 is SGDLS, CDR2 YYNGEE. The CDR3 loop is CASSFTGQGETQYF. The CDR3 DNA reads TGTGCCAGCAGCTTTACAGGGCAGGGAGAGACCCAGTACTTC.

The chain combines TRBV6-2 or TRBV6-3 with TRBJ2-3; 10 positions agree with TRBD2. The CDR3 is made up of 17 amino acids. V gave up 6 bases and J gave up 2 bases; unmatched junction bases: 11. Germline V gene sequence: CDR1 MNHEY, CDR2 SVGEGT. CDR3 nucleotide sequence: TGTGCCAGCAGGCTCCTTGGACTAGCGGAGGACACAGATACGCAGTATTTT. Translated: CASRLLGLAEDTDTQYF.

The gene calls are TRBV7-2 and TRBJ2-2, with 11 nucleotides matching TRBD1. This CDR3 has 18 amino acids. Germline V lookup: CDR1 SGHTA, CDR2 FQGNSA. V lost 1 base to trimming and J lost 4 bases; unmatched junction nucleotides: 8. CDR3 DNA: TGTGCCAGCAGCTTAGTTGTAGGACAGGGGGCGGTCACCGGGGAGCTGTTTTTT. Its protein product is CASSLVVGQGAVTGELFF.

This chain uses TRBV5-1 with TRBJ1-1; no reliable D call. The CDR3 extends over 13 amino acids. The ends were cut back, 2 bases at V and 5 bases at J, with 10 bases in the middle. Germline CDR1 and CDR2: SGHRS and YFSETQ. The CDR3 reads CASSLNAGTEAFF. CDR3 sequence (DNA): TGCGCCAGCAGCTTAAATGCGGGGACTGAAGCTTTCTTT.

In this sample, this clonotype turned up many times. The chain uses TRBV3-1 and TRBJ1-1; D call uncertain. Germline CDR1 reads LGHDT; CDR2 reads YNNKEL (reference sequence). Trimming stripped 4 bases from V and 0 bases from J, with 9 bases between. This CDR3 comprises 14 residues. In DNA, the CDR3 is TGTGCCAGCAGCCCCGCGACATTGAACACTGAAGCTTTCTTT. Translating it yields CASSPATLNTEAFF.

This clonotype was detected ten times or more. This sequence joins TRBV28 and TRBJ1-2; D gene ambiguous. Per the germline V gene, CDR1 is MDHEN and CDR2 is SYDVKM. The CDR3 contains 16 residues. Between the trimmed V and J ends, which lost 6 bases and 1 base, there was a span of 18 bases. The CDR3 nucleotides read TGTGCCAGCAGGGAGGATCGTAGACGGGATAACTATGGCTACACCTTC. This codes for CASREDRRRDNYGYTF.

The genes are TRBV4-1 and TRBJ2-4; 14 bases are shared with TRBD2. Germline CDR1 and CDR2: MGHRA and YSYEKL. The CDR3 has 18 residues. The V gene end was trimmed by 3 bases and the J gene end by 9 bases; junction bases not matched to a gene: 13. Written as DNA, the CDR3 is TGCGCCAGCAGCCATGTGGGACTAGCGGGGGATACTAGGGGCATTCAGTACTTC. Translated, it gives CASSHVGLAGDTRGIQYF.

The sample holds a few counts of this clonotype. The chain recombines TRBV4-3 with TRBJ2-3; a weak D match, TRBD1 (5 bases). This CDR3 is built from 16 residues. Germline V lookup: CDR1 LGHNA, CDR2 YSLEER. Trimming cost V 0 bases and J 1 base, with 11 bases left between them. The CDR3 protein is CASSQERVGGTDTQYF. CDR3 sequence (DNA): TGCGCCAGCAGCCAAGAGAGAGTAGGGGGCACAGATACGCAGTATTTT.

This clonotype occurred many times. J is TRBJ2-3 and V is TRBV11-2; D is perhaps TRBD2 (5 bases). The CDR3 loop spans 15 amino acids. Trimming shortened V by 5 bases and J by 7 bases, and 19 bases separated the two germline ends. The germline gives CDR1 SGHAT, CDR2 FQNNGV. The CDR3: CASSQGPAEFHTQYF. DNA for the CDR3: TGTGCCAGCAGCCAAGGGCCAGCGGAGTTTCATACGCAGTATTTT. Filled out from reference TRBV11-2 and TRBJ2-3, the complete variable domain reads EAGVAQSPRYKIIEKRQSVAFWCNPISGHATLYWYQQILGQGPKLLIQFQNNGVVDDSQLPKDRFSAERLKGVDSTLKIQPAKLEDSAVYLCASSQGPAEFHTQYFGPGTRLTVL.

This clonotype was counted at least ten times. CDR3 DNA sequence: TGTGCCAGCAGTTTACGGGGTTTTAATGAAAAACTGTTTTTT. Its protein is CASSLRGFNEKLFF. The V call is TRBV12-3 or TRBV12-4, the J call TRBJ1-4; D is unresolved. The CDR3 contains 14 residues. Trimming shortened V by 2 bases and J by 4 bases, and 8 bases separated the two germline ends.

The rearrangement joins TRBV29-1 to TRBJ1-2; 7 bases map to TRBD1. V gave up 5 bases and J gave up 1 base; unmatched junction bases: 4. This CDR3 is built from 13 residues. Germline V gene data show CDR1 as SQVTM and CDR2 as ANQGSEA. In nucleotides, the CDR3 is TGCAGCGTTCAGGGGGTTGATAACTATGGCTACACCTTC. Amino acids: CSVQGVDNYGYTF.

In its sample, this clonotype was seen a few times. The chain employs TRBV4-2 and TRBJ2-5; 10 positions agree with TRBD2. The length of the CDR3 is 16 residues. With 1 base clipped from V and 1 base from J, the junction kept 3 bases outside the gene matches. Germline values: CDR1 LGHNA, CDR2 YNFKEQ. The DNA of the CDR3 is TGTGCCAGCAGCCAAGGAGCGGGAGGGATCCAAGAGACCCAGTACTTC. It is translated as CASSQGAGGIQETQYF.